This TCR beta chain is from a study of patients and donors after allogeneic stem cell transplantation. This clonotype has a count of ten or more. The CDR3 contains 12 residues. Deletions cut 2 bases from V and 7 bases from J, with 8 bases between. Germline V gene lookup returns CDR1 ENHRY and CDR2 SYGVKD. MiXCR, run by TCRdb on the RT-PCR reads, gives a single entry per CDR3 protein. The sample carries 400,000 to 450,000 distinct CDR3 sequences, roughly 17% recorded once. The chain employs TRBV10-3 and TRBJ1-1; tentative D call: TRBD1 (6 bases). The TCR comes from a human donor who was either an allogeneic HSCT recipient or a stem cell or donor lymphocyte infusion donor (not recorded which). It is not recorded whose cells these are; they may come from a transplant donor. The sequenced material came from blood, either unsorted or a sorted T cell fraction (not recorded which). CDR3 in amino acids: CAISETGFEAFF. The CDR3 region has the DNA TGTGCCATCAGTGAGACAGGGTTTGAAGCTTTCTTT.